This TCR beta chain appears in the sequencing data of a study of blood T cell repertoires in COVID-19. Study summary: Sample material is recorded as cDNA or gDNA derived from T cells, B-cell-depleted T cells, or PBMCs.

Repertoires were generated with immunoSEQ multiplex PCR, while TCRdb's copy carries only in-frame clones and drops some. The sample consists of under 30,000 clones, roughly 84% of them appearing once. The clonotype was recovered from a human donor in a cohort sampled during active COVID-19. Sequenced: peripheral blood.

The chain's CDR3 is CASSIGGARELFF. The CDR3 region has the DNA TGTGCCAGCAGCATCGGGGGGGCAAGGGAGCTGTTTTTT. The chain carries TRBV7-2 and TRBJ2-2, with 8 bases that match TRBD2. Germline values: CDR1 SGHTA, CDR2 FQGNSA. The CDR3 consists of 13 residues. V was clipped by 5 bases and J by 9 bases; unmatched bases: 5.